In its sample, the clone carrying this T cell receptor beta chain was seen once. Antigen unknown. These data come from a study of cytomegalovirus exposure and HLA in healthy donors. Donors came from a validation cohort of over a hundred subjects, distinct from the first 666-subject cohort. Study observations and caveats: The listing of 150 to 200 TCR beta chains classed them as cytomegalovirus-associated. Under in vitro conditions, a few CMV-associated chains were confirmed as specific for CMV antigens.

Only in-frame clones appear in the TCRdb table, and some are missing; sequencing was by immunoSEQ multiplex PCR. This table holds approximately 65,000 clones, roughly 95% found once. The CDR3 runs to 18 residues. Germline assignment: CDR1 LNHDA and CDR2 SQIVND (reference sequence). The J segment lost 0 bases and the V segment lost 6 bases, leaving 16 bases of the junction unmatched. The chain couples TRBV19 to TRBJ2-7, with TRBD1 identical over 8 bases. Sequencing input: PBMCs. The receptor's source is a woman aged 18-29 years in good health and CMV-seropositive. CDR3 in DNA: TGTGCCAGTAGCGTTCGAGGACAGGGCGATCTAAGCTCCTACGAGCAGTACTTC. Amino acid sequence: CASSVRGQGDLSSYEQYF.